This T cell receptor beta chain derives from a study of blood T cell dynamics during melanoma immunotherapy. The length of the CDR3 is 15 residues. V dropped 3 bases and J dropped 8; count of bases not matched to a gene: 8. Per germline, CDR1 SNHLY and CDR2 FYNNEI. Noted time point: pre-treatment baseline. Here immunoSEQ multiplex PCR was the method, and the copy in TCRdb shows in-frame clones only, minus some. The sample has some 7,200 clones; 80% to 85% are singletons. This sample comprised blood, obtained from a patient treated with checkpoint blockade. The chain links TRBV2 to TRBJ1-4; 8 nucleotides line up with TRBD1. The TCR sequence derives from a human donor with melanoma. CDR3 nucleotide sequence: TGTGCCAGCAGTGAGGGGGCAGGGGGCTTAGAAAAACTGTTTTTT. The encoded protein is CASSEGAGGLEKLFF.